These 23 T cell receptor beta chains came from one sample sequenced in a study of blood T cell repertoires in COVID-19. Produced via immunoSEQ multiplex PCR; TCRdb's table is partial and in-frame only. The table has roughly 140,000 clones, roughly 79% seen once. The sequenced sample was peripheral blood. These receptors originate from a man between 45 and 60 years old with active or convalescent COVID-19.

This clone showed up just once. The V call is TRBV7-3, the J call TRBJ1-6, with D possibly matching TRBD1 (5 bases). The germline CDR1 and CDR2 sequences are SGHTA and FQGTGA. The CDR3 totals 15 residues. Trimming took 5 bases from V and 7 from J, leaving 15 bases between them. The CDR3 coding sequence is TGTGCCAGCAGCCTTAGGGGCGGGAGGAATTCACCCCTCCACTTT. Protein sequence: CASSLRGGRNSPLHF.

The chain carries TRBV12-3 or TRBV12-4 and TRBJ1-4; 8 nucleotides align to TRBD1. Trimming took 5 bases from V and 8 from J; bases not matched to a gene: 4. This CDR3 is built from 13 residues. The CDR3 loop is CASSPTGVEKLFF. CDR3 nucleotides: TGTGCCAGCAGTCCGACAGGGGTAGAAAAACTGTTTTTT.

The V and J genes are TRBV14 and TRBJ2-1; 9 bases match TRBD1. This CDR3 has 20 residues. Germline V lookup: CDR1 SGHDN, CDR2 FVKESK. Trimming removed 2 bases from V and 0 bases from J; junction bases left unmatched: 14. In DNA form, the CDR3 reads TGTGCCAGCAGCCAATTCGACAGGGGGGCACTGGATAGCTCCTACAATGAGCAGTTCTTC. It specifies CASSQFDRGALDSSYNEQFF.

This chain joins TRBV10-3 and TRBJ2-2, with TRBD1 matching over 12 bases. In germline, CDR1 is ENHRY, CDR2 SYGVKD. The CDR3 contains 15 residues. V was pared by 6 bases and J by 5 bases, with 4 bases of the junction left unmatched. CDR3 protein: CAISLGQGATGELFF. CDR3 coding DNA: TGTGCCATCAGCTTGGGACAGGGGGCGACCGGGGAGCTGTTTTTT.

There are a few counts of this clone. V usage is TRBV5-6 and J usage is TRBJ2-5; tentatively, D is TRBD2 (5 bases). This CDR3 has 11 amino acids. The germline V gene has CDR1 SGHDT and CDR2 YYEEEE. The V end lost 7 bases, the J end lost 4 bases, and 8 bases lay between the germline ends. Here the CDR3 reads CASASRETQYF. CDR3 nucleotide sequence: TGTGCCAGCGCTAGCCGAGAGACCCAGTACTTC. The whole variable domain, filled in from reference TRBV5-6 and TRBJ2-5, reads DAGVTQSPTHLIKTRGQQVTLRCSPKSGHDTVSWYQQALGQGPQFIFQYYEEEERQRGNFPDRFSGHQFPNYSSELNVNALLLGDSALYLCASASRETQYFGPGTRLLVL.

V usage is TRBV24-1 and J usage is TRBJ2-1, with 9 positions matching TRBD2. Germline V lookup: CDR1 KGHDR, CDR2 SFDVKD. Trimming at V came to 1 base and at J to 7 bases, leaving 7 bases not matched to a gene. The CDR3 is made up of 16 amino acids. CDR3 loop: CATSDLKAGGRNEQFF. CDR3 nucleotide sequence: TGTGCCACCAGTGATTTAAAAGCGGGAGGCCGAAATGAGCAGTTCTTC.

CDR3 DNA sequence: TGTGCCAGCACTATGAACACTGAAGCTTTCTTT. This codes for CASTMNTEAFF. The chain couples TRBV2 to TRBJ1-1; D unclear. The CDR3 covers 11 residues. Trimming pared 7 bases from V and 0 bases from J, leaving 3 bases between. Germline lookup yields CDR1 SNHLY and CDR2 FYNNEI.

This clone was seen a few times. The chain combines TRBV30 with TRBJ2-7; 9 positions match TRBD2. This CDR3 region has 14 residues. With 0 bases clipped from V and 2 bases from J, the junction kept 2 bases outside the gene matches. CDR1 and CDR2 (germline): GTSNPN, SVGIG (reference sequence). The CDR3 is CAWSVAGGAYEQYF. The CDR3 nucleotides read TGTGCCTGGAGTGTGGCGGGAGGGGCCTACGAGCAGTACTTC. Filled out from reference TRBV30 and TRBJ2-7, the complete variable domain reads SQTIHQWPATLVQPVGSPLSLECTVEGTSNPNLYWYRQAAGRGLQLLFYSVGIGQISSEVPQNLSASRPQDRQFILSSKKLLLSDSGFYLCAWSVAGGAYEQYFGPGTRLTVT.

This clone has just a few counts. This chain links TRBV6-5 with TRBJ1-1; 7 nucleotides align to TRBD1. Per germline, CDR1 MNHEY and CDR2 SVGAGI. V gave up 5 bases and J gave up 2 bases; unmatched junction bases: 2. This CDR3 is built from 13 residues. CDR3 residues: CASSTGANTEAFF. The DNA for the CDR3 is TGTGCCAGCAGTACAGGGGCCAACACTGAAGCTTTCTTT.

The J gene is TRBJ1-2, the V gene TRBV28, with 8 bases matching TRBD1. The CDR3 runs 14 residues. CDR1 and CDR2 from the germline V gene are MDHEN and SYDVKM. V shed 2 bases, J shed 8 bases, and the junction held 7 bases outside the gene matches. The CDR3 protein is CASSLPGQGGGYTF. CDR3 sequence (DNA): TGTGCCAGCAGTTTACCCGGACAGGGCGGAGGCTACACCTTC.

The V and J genes are TRBV10-3 and TRBJ2-3; D is ambiguous. V was clipped by 8 bases and J by 1 base, with 16 bases between them. This CDR3 is 15 amino acids long. Germline V CDR1 and CDR2: ENHRY, SYGVKD. The CDR3 here is CAIGAREIGTDTQYF. As DNA, the CDR3 is TGTGCCATCGGTGCCCGAGAGATTGGCACAGATACGCAGTATTTT.

The chain has TRBV7-9 and TRBJ2-7; perhaps TRBD1 as D (7 bases). CDR1 is SEHNR, CDR2 FQNEAQ, per germline (reference sequence). The CDR3 runs 14 residues. V lost 5 bases and J 5 bases, leaving 16 bases between the germline ends. In DNA form, the CDR3 reads TGTGCCAGCAGCCCCCAGGGGGGCCTGGACGAGCAGTACTTC. It yields the protein CASSPQGGLDEQYF.

This clone was recorded once. CDR3 residues: CASSLGGAANYGYTF. The CDR3 bases are TGTGCCAGCAGCCTAGGAGGTGCAGCTAACTATGGCTACACCTTC. The chain recombines TRBV3-1 (or the pseudogene TRBV3-2) with TRBJ1-2; D not resolved. Germline CDR1 LGHDT, CDR2 YNNKEL (reference sequence). The V and J ends lost 4 bases and 0 bases respectively, with 12 bases between them. The CDR3 sequence is 15 residues long.

This clone is a singleton in its sample. The chain recombines TRBV19 with TRBJ1-3; D call uncertain. The germline V gene encodes CDR1 LNHDA and CDR2 SQIVND (reference sequence). Trimming pared 10 bases from V and 7 bases from J, leaving 11 bases between. The CDR3 is 11 residues long. The CDR3 is CAISSGNTIYF. Written as DNA, the CDR3 is TGTGCCATCTCTAGCGGGAACACCATATATTTT.

This chain connects TRBV4-1 to TRBJ1-4; 9 bases agree with TRBD1. The CDR3 loop spans 16 amino acids. The trim removed 6 bases at V and 0 bases at J, leaving 5 bases unmatched. Germline CDR1 reads MGHRA; CDR2 reads YSYEKL. The CDR3: CASSRQGGATNEKLFF. In DNA, the CDR3 is TGCGCCAGCAGTCGACAGGGGGGTGCAACTAATGAAAAACTGTTTTTT.

This clone was detected ten times or more. The chain recombines TRBV7-7 with TRBJ2-7; 8 bases align to TRBD1. The trim removed 5 bases at V and 0 bases at J, leaving 6 bases unmatched. CDR1 is SSHAT and CDR2 is FNYEAQ in the germline V gene (reference sequence). This CDR3 comprises 15 residues. CDR3: CASSPGTGSSYEQYF. The CDR3 region has the DNA TGTGCCAGCAGCCCAGGGACAGGAAGCTCCTACGAGCAGTACTTC.

This chain uses TRBV29-1 with TRBJ2-7; maybe TRBD1 (6 bases). Germline V gene sequence: CDR1 SQVTM, CDR2 ANQGSEA. Trimming pared 6 bases from V and 4 bases from J, leaving 22 bases between. The CDR3 length is 15 residues. The DNA for the CDR3 is TGCAGCGTCGCTACGCCAAGGACAGCAACTTACGAGCAGTACTTC. Its protein product is CSVATPRTATYEQYF.

This chain links TRBV29-1 with TRBJ1-2; 7 bases align to TRBD1. Germline V gene lookup returns CDR1 SQVTM and CDR2 ANQGSEA. V was pared by 7 bases and J by 5 bases, with 7 bases of the junction left unmatched. The length of the CDR3 is 12 residues. The DNA for the CDR3 is TGCAGCGGGGGACAGCCCGCTTATGGCTACACCTTC. It specifies CSGGQPAYGYTF.

The V and J genes are TRBV7-8 and TRBJ1-1; possible D gene TRBD1, 5 bases. CDR3 size: 13 residues. Germline assignment: CDR1 SGHVS and CDR2 FQNEAQ. V was cut by 6 bases and J by 1 base, with 9 bases left in between. The CDR3 DNA reads TGTGCCAGCAGGTACACAGGGAACACTGAAGCTTTCTTT. Its protein is CASRYTGNTEAFF. Variable domain in full (rest from reference TRBV7-8 and TRBJ1-1): GAGVSQSPRYKVAKRGQDVALRCDPISGHVSLFWYQQALGQGPEFLTYFQNEAQLDKSGLPSDRFFAERPEGSVSTLKIQRTQQEDSAVYLCASRYTGNTEAFFGQGTRLTVV.

The chain combines TRBV14 with TRBJ1-4, with D maybe TRBD1 (5 bases). Trimming removed 1 base from V and 14 bases from J, with 11 bases in between. Per germline, CDR1 SGHDN and CDR2 FVKESK. The CDR3 covers 12 residues. The DNA for the CDR3 is TGTGCCAGCAGCCAAGGGAACGGGGGGCTGTTTTTT. It specifies CASSQGNGGLFF.

The chain couples TRBV19 to TRBJ2-2; 7 bases align to TRBD2. The germline gives CDR1 LNHDA, CDR2 SQIVND (reference sequence). The CDR3 covers 15 residues. The J segment lost 0 bases and the V segment lost 3 bases, leaving 1 base of the junction unmatched. As DNA, the CDR3 is TGTGCCAGTAGTATTCGGGGGGCGAACACCGGGGAGCTGTTTTTT. This encodes CASSIRGANTGELFF.

The chain is built from TRBV28 and TRBJ1-1; D is unresolved. V was shortened by 7 bases and J by 1 base, with 16 bases between the two germline ends. The CDR3 totals 15 residues. Per germline, CDR1 MDHEN and CDR2 SYDVKM. The chain's CDR3 is CASNFAGIGNTEAFF. The CDR3 nucleotides are TGTGCCAGCAACTTCGCCGGGATAGGGAACACTGAAGCTTTCTTT.

The rearrangement uses TRBV7-9 and TRBJ2-5, with TRBD1 matching 8 bases. Germline V lookup: CDR1 SEHNR, CDR2 FQNEAQ (reference sequence). This CDR3 contains 15 residues. The V and J ends lost 1 base and 4 bases, in that order; junction bases with no gene match: 5. CDR3 coding DNA: TGTGCCAGCAGCTTAGTTTTGGACAGGGTAGAGACCCAGTACTTC. It yields the protein CASSLVLDRVETQYF.